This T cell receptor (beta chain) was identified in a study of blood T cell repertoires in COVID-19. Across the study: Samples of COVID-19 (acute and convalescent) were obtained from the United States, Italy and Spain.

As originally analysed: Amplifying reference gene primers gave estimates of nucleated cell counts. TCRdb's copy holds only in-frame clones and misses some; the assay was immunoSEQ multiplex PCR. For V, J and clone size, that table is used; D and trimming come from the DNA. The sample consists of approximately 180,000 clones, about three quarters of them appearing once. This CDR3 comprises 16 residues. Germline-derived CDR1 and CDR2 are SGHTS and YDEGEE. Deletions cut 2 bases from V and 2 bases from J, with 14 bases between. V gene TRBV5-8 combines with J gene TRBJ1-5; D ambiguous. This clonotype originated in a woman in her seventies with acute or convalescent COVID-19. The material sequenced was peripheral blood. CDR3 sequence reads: CASSFVEGAGNQPQHF. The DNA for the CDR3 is TGTGCCAGCAGCTTTGTCGAGGGTGCCGGCAATCAGCCCCAGCATTTT.